This entry lists 5 T cell receptor beta chains sequenced from one sample in a study of blood T cells in healthy people across ages (dated by TCRdb to about 2015). The library was produced with 5' RACE. Sequenced using an Illumina HiSeq 2500. A second PCR of roughly 7 to 12 cycles was performed with a sample-barcoded 5' primer and a J-beta primer mix. TCRdb reworked the public reads: Q25 trimming with fastp, MiXCR clone assembly, productive beta chains retained. A single entry per CDR3 protein holds the most common genes and DNA from its merged rows. This sample is represented by more than 1 million distinct CDR3 sequences; under 45% of them were singletons. Approximately 17% of the sample goes to the ten largest clones. Sequencing was carried out using blood. Source of these receptors: a woman aged 55-69 years in good health.

This sequence joins TRBV4-2 and TRBJ1-1; TRBD1 is a possible D gene (5 bases). This CDR3 spans 12 amino acids. Germline-derived CDR1 and CDR2 are LGHNA and YNFKEQ. Trimming shortened V by 7 bases and J by 5 bases, and 11 bases separated the two germline ends. The CDR3 protein is CASKRGGTEAFF. The CDR3 nucleotides read TGTGCCAGCAAACGTGGGGGGACTGAAGCTTTCTTT.

The chain links TRBV20-1 to TRBJ2-1, with a possible D match to TRBD2 (6 bases). Per the germline V gene, CDR1 is DFQATT and CDR2 is SNEGSKA (reference sequence). Trimming shortened V by 1 base and J by 8 bases, and 15 bases separated the two germline ends. The CDR3 is made up of 14 amino acids. The CDR3 region has the DNA TGCAGTGCTAGAGCCGGATTACTAGCATATGAGCAGTTCTTC. This sequence encodes CSARAGLLAYEQFF.

This clonotype appeared once. This chain joins TRBV20-1 and TRBJ2-5; TRBD2 matches 8 bases. There are 18 residues in the CDR3. CDR1 DFQATT and CDR2 SNEGSKA come from the germline V gene (reference sequence). Trimming removed 5 bases from V and 2 bases from J; junction bases left unmatched: 19. The CDR3, as DNA: TGCAGTGCTGGGAATGGACTAGCTGGAGTTTTTGGACAAGAGACCCAGTACTTC. Its translation is CSAGNGLAGVFGQETQYF.

This clonotype was detected only a few times. V usage is TRBV4-2 and J usage is TRBJ2-3; D may match TRBD1 or TRBD2 (5 bases each). Germline CDR1 LGHNA, CDR2 YNFKEQ. V lost 4 bases and J 2 bases, leaving 13 bases between the germline ends. The CDR3 runs 15 residues. The CDR3 DNA reads as TGTGCCAGCAGCCCCCGGGGCAGAAACACAGATACGCAGTATTTT. Translated: CASSPRGRNTDTQYF.

The V gene is TRBV6-1, the J gene TRBJ2-1; TRBD2 matches 9 bases. The J segment lost 2 bases and the V segment lost 2 bases, leaving 4 bases of the junction unmatched. Germline assignment: CDR1 MNHNS and CDR2 SASEGT. The CDR3 runs 16 residues. As DNA, the CDR3 is TGTGCCAGCAGTGAAAAGGCTAGCGGGACCTACAATGAGCAGTTCTTC. Its protein is CASSEKASGTYNEQFF.